These T cell receptor beta chains were read from a single sample in a study of PD-1 blockade in classical Hodgkin lymphoma. Sequencing used immunoSEQ multiplex PCR; TCRdb keeps in-frame clones, though not all of them. The data show about 40,000 clones, with 75% to 90% seen just once and around 9.7% held by the top ten. The sample in question was peripheral blood mononuclear cells (PBMCs), obtained at baseline. The receptors stem from a human donor with classical Hodgkin lymphoma. The CDR3 runs from the conserved cysteine through the conserved F or W. D genes are given only for firm matches.

cdr3_aa cdr3_nt d_call v_call cdr3_length j_call
CASRPRTRDSYGYTF TGTGCCAGTAGGCCTCGTACCCGGGACAGCTATGGCTACACCTTC TRBD1 TRBV19 15 TRBJ1-2
CASSPGFNTQYF TGTGCCAGCTCACCAGGGTTCAATACGCAGTATTTT NA TRBV18 12 TRBJ2-3
CASSQGLAEIYEQYF TGTGCCAGCAGCCAAGGACTAGCGGAGATCTACGAGCAGTACTTC TRBD2 TRBV4-2 15 TRBJ2-7
CASSPGFQPQHF TGTGCCAGCAGTCCAGGGTTTCAGCCCCAGCATTTT NA TRBV2 12 TRBJ1-5
CASSLTSGSYEQYF TGTGCCAGCAGCTTAACTAGCGGATCCTACGAGCAGTACTTC TRBD2 TRBV7-8 14 TRBJ2-7
CASSPERVSYNEQFF TGTGCCAGCTCACCAGAGAGGGTCTCCTACAATGAGCAGTTCTTC NA TRBV18 15 TRBJ2-1
CASGLGRNPYEQYF TGTGCTAGTGGTTTGGGGAGGAACCCCTACGAGCAGTACTTC NA TRBV12-5 14 TRBJ2-7
CASSLAGLITYEQYF TGTGCCAGCAGCTTAGCGGGACTGATTACCTACGAGCAGTACTTC NA TRBV11-2 15 TRBJ2-7
CASSNTQGAGTDTQYF TGTGCCAGCAGCAACACCCAGGGGGCAGGCACAGATACGCAGTATTTT TRBD1 TRBV5-4 16 TRBJ2-3
CATSSGRLAPFLDQETQYF TGTGCCACCTCTTCAGGGAGGTTGGCGCCATTCCTAGACCAAGAGACCCAGTACTTC NA TRBV19 19 TRBJ2-5
CASSSPGADTQYF TGTGCCAGCAGCTCCCCGGGTGCAGATACGCAGTATTTT NA TRBV7-3 13 TRBJ2-3
CASSAQGATNEKLFF TGTGCCAGCAGCGCCCAGGGGGCAACTAATGAAAAACTGTTTTTT TRBD1 TRBV9 15 TRBJ1-4
CASSPARFGQGWRQPQHF TGTGCCAGCAGCCCAGCGAGGTTCGGACAGGGCTGGAGGCAGCCCCAGCATTTT TRBD1 TRBV7-8 18 TRBJ1-5
CASSLLTGAKNIQYF TGCGCCAGCAGCCTCCTGACTGGGGCCAAAAACATTCAGTACTTC NA TRBV5-1 15 TRBJ2-4